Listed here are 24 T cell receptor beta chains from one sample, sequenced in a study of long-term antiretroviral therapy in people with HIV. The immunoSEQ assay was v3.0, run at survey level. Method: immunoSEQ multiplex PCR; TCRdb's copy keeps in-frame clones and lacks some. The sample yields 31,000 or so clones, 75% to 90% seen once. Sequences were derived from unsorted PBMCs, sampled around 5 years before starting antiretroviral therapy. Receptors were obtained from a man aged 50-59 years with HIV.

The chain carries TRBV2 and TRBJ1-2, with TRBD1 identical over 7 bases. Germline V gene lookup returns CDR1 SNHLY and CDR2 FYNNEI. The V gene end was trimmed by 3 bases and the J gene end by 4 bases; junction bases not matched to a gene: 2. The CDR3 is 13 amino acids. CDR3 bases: TGTGCCAGCAGTGACGGACAGGTCTATGGCTACACCTTC. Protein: CASSDGQVYGYTF.

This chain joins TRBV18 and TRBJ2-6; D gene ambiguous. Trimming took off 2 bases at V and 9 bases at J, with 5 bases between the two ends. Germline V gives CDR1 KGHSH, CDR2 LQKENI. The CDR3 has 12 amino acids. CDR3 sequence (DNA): TGTGCCAGCTCACCAAGTGACAACGTCCTGACTTTC. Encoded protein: CASSPSDNVLTF.

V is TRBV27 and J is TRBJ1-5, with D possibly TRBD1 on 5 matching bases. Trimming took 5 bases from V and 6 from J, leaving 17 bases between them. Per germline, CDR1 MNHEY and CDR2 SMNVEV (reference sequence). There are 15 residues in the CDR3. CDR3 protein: CASSTGTRRGQPQHF. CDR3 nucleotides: TGTGCCAGCAGTACCGGGACCCGGAGGGGTCAGCCCCAGCATTTT.

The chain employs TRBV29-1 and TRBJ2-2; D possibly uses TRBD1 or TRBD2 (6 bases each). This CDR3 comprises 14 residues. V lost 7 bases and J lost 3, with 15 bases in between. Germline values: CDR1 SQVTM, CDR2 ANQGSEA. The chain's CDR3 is CSGSWGADTGELFF. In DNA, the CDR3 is TGCAGCGGGAGTTGGGGGGCTGACACCGGGGAGCTGTTTTTT.

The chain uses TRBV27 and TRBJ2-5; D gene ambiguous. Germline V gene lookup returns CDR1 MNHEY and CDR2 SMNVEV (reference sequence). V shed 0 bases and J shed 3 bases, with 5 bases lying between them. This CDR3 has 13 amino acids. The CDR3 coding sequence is TGTGCCAGCAGTTTATCCCTTGAAGAGACCCAGTACTTC. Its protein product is CASSLSLEETQYF.

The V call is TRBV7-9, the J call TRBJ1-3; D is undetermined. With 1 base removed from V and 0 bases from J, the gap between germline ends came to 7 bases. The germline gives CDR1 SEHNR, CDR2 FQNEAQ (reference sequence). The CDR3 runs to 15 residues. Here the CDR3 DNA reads TGTGCCAGCAGCTTAGTCCGGAGCTCTGGAAACACCATATATTTT. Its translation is CASSLVRSSGNTIYF.

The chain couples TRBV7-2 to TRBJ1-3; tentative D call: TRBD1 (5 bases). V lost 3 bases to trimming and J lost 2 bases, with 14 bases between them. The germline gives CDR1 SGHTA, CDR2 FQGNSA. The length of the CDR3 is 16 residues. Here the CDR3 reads CASSFGGEGTGNTIYF. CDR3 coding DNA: TGTGCCAGCAGCTTTGGCGGAGAGGGGACTGGAAACACCATATATTTT.

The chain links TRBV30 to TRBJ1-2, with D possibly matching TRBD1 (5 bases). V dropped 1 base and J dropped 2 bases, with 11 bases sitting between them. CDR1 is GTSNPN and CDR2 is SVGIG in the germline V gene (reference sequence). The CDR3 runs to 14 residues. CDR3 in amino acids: CAWSELAGNYGYTF. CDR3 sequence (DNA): TGTGCCTGGAGTGAACTGGCAGGGAACTATGGCTACACCTTC.

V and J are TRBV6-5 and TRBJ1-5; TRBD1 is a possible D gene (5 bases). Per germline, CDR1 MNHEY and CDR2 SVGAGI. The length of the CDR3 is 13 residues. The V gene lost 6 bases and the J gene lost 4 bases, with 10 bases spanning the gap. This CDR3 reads CASRTGYNQPQHF. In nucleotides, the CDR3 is TGTGCCAGCAGAACAGGATATAATCAGCCCCAGCATTTT.

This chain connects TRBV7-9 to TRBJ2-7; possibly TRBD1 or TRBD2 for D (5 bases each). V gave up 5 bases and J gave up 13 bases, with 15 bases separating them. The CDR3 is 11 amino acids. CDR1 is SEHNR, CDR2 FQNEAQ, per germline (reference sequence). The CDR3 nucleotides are TGTGCCAGCAGCGCCGCTTCCGGGGCTTACTTC. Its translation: CASSAASGAYF.

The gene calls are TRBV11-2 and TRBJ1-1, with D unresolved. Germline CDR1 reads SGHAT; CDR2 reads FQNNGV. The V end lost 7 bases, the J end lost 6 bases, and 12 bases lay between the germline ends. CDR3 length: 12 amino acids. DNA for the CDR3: TGTGCCAGCATGTTTACGGGGTCTGAAGCTTTCTTT. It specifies CASMFTGSEAFF. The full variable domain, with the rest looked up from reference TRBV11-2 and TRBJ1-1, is EAGVAQSPRYKIIEKRQSVAFWCNPISGHATLYWYQQILGQGPKLLIQFQNNGVVDDSQLPKDRFSAERLKGVDSTLKIQPAKLEDSAVYLCASMFTGSEAFFGQGTRLTVV.

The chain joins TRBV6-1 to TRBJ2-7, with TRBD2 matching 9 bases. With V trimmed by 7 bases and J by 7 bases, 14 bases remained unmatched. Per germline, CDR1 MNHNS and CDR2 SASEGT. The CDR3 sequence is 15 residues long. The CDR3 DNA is TGTGCCAGCATCATTCAGACTAGCGGACCTCAGGAGCAGTACTTC. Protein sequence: CASIIQTSGPQEQYF.

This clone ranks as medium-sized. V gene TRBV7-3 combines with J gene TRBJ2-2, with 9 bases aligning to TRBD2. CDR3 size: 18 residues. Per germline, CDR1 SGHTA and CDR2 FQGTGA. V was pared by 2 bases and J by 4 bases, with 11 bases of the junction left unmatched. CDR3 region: CASSLSFMAGGPTGELFF. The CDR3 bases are TGTGCCAGCAGCTTATCTTTTATGGCGGGAGGGCCCACCGGGGAGCTGTTTTTT.

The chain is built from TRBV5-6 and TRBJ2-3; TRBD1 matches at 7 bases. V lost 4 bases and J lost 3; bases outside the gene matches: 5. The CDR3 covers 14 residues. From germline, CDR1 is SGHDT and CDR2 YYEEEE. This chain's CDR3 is CASSTQQGTDTQYF. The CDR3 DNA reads TGTGCCAGCAGCACCCAACAGGGGACAGATACGCAGTATTTT.

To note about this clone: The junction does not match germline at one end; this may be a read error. The CDR3 here is CASSVDRVHEQFF. CDR3 nucleotides: TGTGCCAGCAGCGTAGACAGGGTGCATGAGCAGTTCTTC. The V call is TRBV11-2, the J call TRBJ2-1, with 7 bases lining up with TRBD1. CDR1 is SGHAT and CDR2 is FQNNGV in the germline V gene. The CDR3 runs 13 residues. The whole variable domain, filled in from reference TRBV11-2 and TRBJ2-1, reads EAGVAQSPRYKIIEKRQSVAFWCNPISGHATLYWYQQILGQGPKLLIQFQNNGVVDDSQLPKDRFSAERLKGVDSTLKIQPAKLEDSAVYLCASSVDRVHEQFFGPGTRLTVL.

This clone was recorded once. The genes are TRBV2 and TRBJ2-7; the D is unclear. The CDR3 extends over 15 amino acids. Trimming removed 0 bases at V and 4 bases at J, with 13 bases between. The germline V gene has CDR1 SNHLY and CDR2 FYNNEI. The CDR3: CASSEAIRKTYEQYF. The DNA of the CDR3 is TGTGCCAGCAGTGAAGCCATCAGGAAGACTTACGAGCAGTACTTC.

CDR3 protein: CASSMGLGYNIQYF. CDR3 DNA sequence: TGTGCCAGCAGCATGGGACTAGGATATAACATTCAGTACTTC. V usage is TRBV5-4 and J usage is TRBJ2-4; TRBD2 matches 8 bases. This CDR3 has 14 residues. From germline, CDR1 is SGHNT and CDR2 YYREEE (reference sequence). Trimming cost V 4 bases and J 7 bases; bases outside gene matches: 7.

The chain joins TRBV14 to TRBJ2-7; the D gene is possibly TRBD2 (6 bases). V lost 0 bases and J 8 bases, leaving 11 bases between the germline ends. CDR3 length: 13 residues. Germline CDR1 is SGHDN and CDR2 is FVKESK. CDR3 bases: TGTGCCAGCAGCCAAGAGGAGGGTGTAAAGCAGTACTTC. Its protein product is CASSQEEGVKQYF. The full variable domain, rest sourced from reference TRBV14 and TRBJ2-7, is EAGVTQFPSHSVIEKGQTVTLRCDPISGHDNLYWYRRVMGKEIKFLLHFVKESKQDESGMPNNRFLAERTGGTYSTLKVQPAELEDSGVYFCASSQEEGVKQYFGPGTRLTVT.

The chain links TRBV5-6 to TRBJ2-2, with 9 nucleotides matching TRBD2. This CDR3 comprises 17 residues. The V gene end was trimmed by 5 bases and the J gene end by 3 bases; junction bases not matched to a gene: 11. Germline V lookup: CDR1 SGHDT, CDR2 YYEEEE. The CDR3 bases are TGTGCCAGCAGTCAAGCGGGGCGGGGGGGCTACACCGGGGAGCTGTTTTTT. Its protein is CASSQAGRGGYTGELFF.

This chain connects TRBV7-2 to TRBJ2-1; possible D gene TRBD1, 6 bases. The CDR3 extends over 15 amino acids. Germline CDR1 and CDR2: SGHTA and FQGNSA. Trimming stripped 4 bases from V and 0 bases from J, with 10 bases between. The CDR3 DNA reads TGTGCCAGCAGCTATACAGGGAGCTCCTACAATGAGCAGTTCTTC. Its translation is CASSYTGSSYNEQFF.

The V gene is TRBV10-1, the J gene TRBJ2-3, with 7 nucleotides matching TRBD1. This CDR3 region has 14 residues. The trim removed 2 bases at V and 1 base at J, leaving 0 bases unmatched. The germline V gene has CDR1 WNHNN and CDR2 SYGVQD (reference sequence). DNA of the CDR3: TGCGCCAGCAGTGAGACAGGGGGCACAGATACGCAGTATTTT. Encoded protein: CASSETGGTDTQYF.

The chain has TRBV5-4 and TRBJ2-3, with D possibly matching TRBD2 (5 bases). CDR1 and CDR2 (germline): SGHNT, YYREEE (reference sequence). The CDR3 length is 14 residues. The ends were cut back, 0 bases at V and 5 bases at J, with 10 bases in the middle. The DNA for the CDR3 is TGTGCCAGCAGCTTGGCCGTCGGAGGAGATACGCAGTATTTT. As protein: CASSLAVGGDTQYF. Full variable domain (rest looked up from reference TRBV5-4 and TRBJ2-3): ETGVTQSPTHLIKTRGQQVTLRCSSQSGHNTVSWYQQALGQGPQFIFQYYREEENGRGNFPPRFSGLQFPNYSSELNVNALELDDSALYLCASSLAVGGDTQYFGPGTRLTVL.

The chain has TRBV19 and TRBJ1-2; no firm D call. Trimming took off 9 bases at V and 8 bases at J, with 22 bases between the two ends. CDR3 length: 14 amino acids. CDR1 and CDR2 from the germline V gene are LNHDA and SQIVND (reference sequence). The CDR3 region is CASIPGFRAGGYTF. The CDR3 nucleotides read TGTGCCAGCATACCGGGATTCCGAGCGGGAGGCTACACCTTC.

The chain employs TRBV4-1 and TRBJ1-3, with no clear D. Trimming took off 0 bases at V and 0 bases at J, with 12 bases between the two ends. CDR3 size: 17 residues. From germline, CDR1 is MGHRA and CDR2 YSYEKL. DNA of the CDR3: TGCGCCAGCAGCCAAGATAACCACCGGTTCTCTGGAAACACCATATATTTT. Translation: CASSQDNHRFSGNTIYF.